This T cell receptor (beta chain) was profiled in a study of PD-1 blockade in classical Hodgkin lymphoma. Study results and caveats: Patients newly diagnosed and complete responders had comparable baseline diversity. Researchers reported that CD4+ TCR diversity, though not CD8+, rose significantly by C4D1. TCR diversity at baseline was reported to be reduced in newly diagnosed patients relative to healthy donors.

Autologous stem cell transplantation was followed by relapse in every patient, and brentuximab vedotin exposure varied. Patients reached a best response of complete response, partial response or progressive disease. Concerning this clone itself: Its antigen is unidentified.

Germline V gene lookup returns CDR1 SGHAT and CDR2 FQNNGV. This CDR3 region has 15 residues. V gave up 2 bases and J gave up 2 bases; unmatched junction bases: 2. Some clones are missing from TCRdb's copy, which holds only in-frame ones; the method was immunoSEQ multiplex PCR. The sample shows tens of thousands of clones, roughly 86% of them seen only once. Sample: peripheral blood mononuclear cells (PBMCs), taken at baseline. This clonotype was sampled from a human donor with classical Hodgkin lymphoma. The rearrangement joins TRBV11-2 to TRBJ2-1; 8 nucleotides match TRBD2. CDR3 loop: CASSLSGGAYNEQFF. DNA for the CDR3: TGTGCCAGCAGCTTAAGCGGGGGAGCCTACAATGAGCAGTTCTTC.